This T cell receptor (beta chain) was identified in a study of beta chain features in type 1 diabetes. In germline, CDR1 is SGHRS, CDR2 YFSETQ. This CDR3 is 15 amino acids long. Trimming cost V 3 bases and J 3 bases, with 14 bases left between them. TCRB transcripts that were expressed got sequenced, as all of the isolated RNA had been reverse transcribed. TCRdb's copy holds only in-frame clones and misses some; the assay was immunoSEQ multiplex PCR. The sample holds roughly 500,000 clones; roughly 31% are singletons and the top ten take about 0.065%. The source is a man aged 18 to 35 in good health. Sequencing was carried out using naive CD4+ T cells from blood. The chain employs TRBV5-1 and TRBJ2-3; TRBD2 is a possible D gene (6 bases). The CDR3 nucleotides are TGCGCCAGCAGCTACGCGGGATCGGGTACAGATACGCAGTATTTT. Translation gives CASSYAGSGTDTQYF.